The clone carrying this TCR beta chain was seen only a few times. Antigen: not known. Since a much larger clone is just one base distant, this may be a read error. TCR beta cDNA libraries included unique molecular identifiers. Roughly 500,000 cDNA molecules were recovered from an input of roughly 0.85 to 10 million T cells. TCRdb recomputed calls from the PCR reads with MiXCR, one row per CDR3 protein. The data contain 170,000 or so distinct CDR3 sequences, over 25% of them singletons. The data originate from a study of post-analysis software for immune sequencing data. For the study at large: As for disease course, relapsing-remitting, secondary progressive and progressive-relapsing multiple sclerosis were all included.

Points from the study as a whole: When compared against controls, multiple sclerosis patients showed significantly lower normalized Chao1 diversity. In patients, about five TRBV segments were more frequent than in controls, with TRBV5-6, TRBV5-1 and TRBV20-1 among them.

The CDR3 has 15 residues. Per germline, CDR1 MNHEY and CDR2 SMNVEV (reference sequence). The receptor was derived from a girl between 10 and 17 years old with multiple sclerosis. The V gene is TRBV27, the J gene TRBJ2-5; 13 positions match TRBD2. Material: blood. CDR3: CTSTPTSGRQETQYF. The CDR3 DNA is TGTACCAGCACCCCGACTAGCGGGAGGCAAGAGACCCAGTACTTC.